The 10 T cell receptor beta chains listed next were all sequenced from one sample in a study of cytomegalovirus exposure and HLA in healthy donors. The PCR had 60 Vbeta and 13 Jbeta primers. Profiled with immunoSEQ multiplex PCR; TCRdb holds only in-frame clones, not every one. This listing includes over 200,000 clones. The sequencing input was PBMCs. The origin of the receptors is a woman between 25 and 40 years old in good health and CMV-seropositive.

The chain uses TRBV7-2 and TRBJ1-6; the D gene is possibly TRBD1 (6 bases). CDR3 length: 14 amino acids. In germline, CDR1 is SGHTA, CDR2 FQGNSA. Trimming removed 6 bases from V and 10 bases from J, with 16 bases in between. In nucleotides, the CDR3 is TGTGCCAGCAGTTCGAGGACAGACCAATCACCCCTCCACTTT. Its translation: CASSSRTDQSPLHF.

The chain has TRBV27 and TRBJ2-1; 7 bases are a match to TRBD2. Germline loops: CDR1 MNHEY, CDR2 SMNVEV (reference sequence). V shed 1 base and J 0 bases; nucleotides not matched to a gene: 3. The CDR3 runs 16 residues. In nucleotides, the CDR3 is TGTGCCAGCAGTTTATGGCGCGGGAGCTCCTACAATGAGCAGTTCTTC. Protein sequence: CASSLWRGSSYNEQFF.

This chain uses TRBV28 with TRBJ2-7, with TRBD2 as a possible D gene (6 bases). The germline V and J ends were trimmed by 4 bases and 6 bases, with 16 bases remaining between them. Germline V gives CDR1 MDHEN, CDR2 SYDVKM. The CDR3 extends over 14 amino acids. CDR3 sequence: CASSWAGSETEQYF. The DNA for the CDR3 is TGTGCCAGCAGTTGGGCGGGGTCTGAGACCGAGCAGTACTTC.

The genes are TRBV5-1 and TRBJ2-2, with D possibly TRBD1 on 6 matching bases. In germline, CDR1 is SGHRS, CDR2 YFSETQ. V lost 7 bases and J lost 1, with 11 bases in between. This CDR3 contains 14 residues. CDR3 DNA sequence: TGCGCCAGCGGGGTGACAGGGAACACCGGGGAGCTGTTTTTT. Protein product: CASGVTGNTGELFF.

J is TRBJ1-1 and V is TRBV7-9; tentatively, D is TRBD1 (6 bases). CDR1 SEHNR and CDR2 FQNEAQ come from the germline V gene (reference sequence). Trimming removed 8 bases from V and 6 bases from J, with 16 bases in between. The CDR3 extends over 13 amino acids. DNA of the CDR3: TGTGCCAGCTACCTCGTAAACAGGGCTGAAGCTTTCTTT. Encoded protein: CASYLVNRAEAFF.

V is TRBV2 and J is TRBJ2-5; 12 bases match TRBD2. The junction had 5 bases not matched to a gene; V was cut back by 6 bases and J by 0 bases. This CDR3 region has 16 residues. The germline CDR1 and CDR2 sequences are SNHLY and FYNNEI. CDR3: CASRRTSGGYQETQYF. The DNA of the CDR3 is TGTGCCAGCAGACGTACTAGCGGGGGGTACCAAGAGACCCAGTACTTC.

The CDR3 DNA follows: TGCGCCAGCAGCCCAAGATATCGATCAGGGGGAGTTCCACGAGGCACCGGGGAGCTGTTTTTT. Its translation: CASSPRYRSGGVPRGTGELFF. The chain recombines TRBV4-1 with TRBJ2-2; 7 bases line up with TRBD1. The CDR3 is 21 residues long. Germline V gene data show CDR1 as MGHRA and CDR2 as YSYEKL. The trim removed 4 bases at V and 4 bases at J, leaving 24 bases unmatched.

This CDR3 is CASSRQGQETQYF. Written as DNA, the CDR3 is TGTGCCAGCAGCAGACAGGGGCAAGAGACCCAGTACTTC. The J gene is TRBJ2-5, the V gene TRBV7-2; TRBD1 agrees at 8 bases. CDR3 length: 13 amino acids. Per the germline V gene, CDR1 is SGHTA and CDR2 is FQGNSA. J gave up 2 bases and V 5 bases, and 1 base lay outside the gene matches.

The CDR3, as DNA: TGTGCCAGCAGCTTATACAGCGGGAGGGCCTCAGATGAGCAGTTCTTC. It translates to CASSLYSGRASDEQFF. This chain links TRBV7-9 with TRBJ2-1; 10 bases match TRBD2. Germline CDR1 SEHNR, CDR2 FQNEAQ (reference sequence). Trimming cost V 2 bases and J 8 bases; bases outside gene matches: 9. The CDR3 sequence is 16 residues long.

The genes are TRBV15 and TRBJ1-4; no reliable D call. The CDR3 loop spans 17 amino acids. Germline V CDR1 and CDR2: LNHNV, YYDKDF (reference sequence). Trimming stripped 5 bases from V and 4 bases from J, with 20 bases between. The CDR3 loop reads CATSEKARNSFNEKLFF. The CDR3 region has the DNA TGTGCCACCAGCGAAAAAGCCCGGAACAGCTTTAATGAAAAACTGTTTTTT.